The next 20 T cell receptor beta chains were all read from a single sample in a study of T cell responses to AZD1222 COVID-19 vaccine. Assay: immunoSEQ multiplex PCR; the TCRdb copy retains only in-frame clones and omits some. The sample lists 130,000 to 150,000 clones; 90% to 95% were seen once. The specimen was peripheral blood, collected on day 0 of AZD1222 vaccination. The source is an adult in good health.

The genes are TRBV7-2 and TRBJ1-3; D not resolved. The CDR3 is 14 amino acids. Per germline, CDR1 SGHTA and CDR2 FQGNSA. The V gene lost 3 bases and the J gene lost 2 bases, with 8 bases spanning the gap. This CDR3 reads CASSFPPTGNTIYF. CDR3 nucleotide sequence: TGTGCCAGCAGCTTTCCCCCCACTGGAAACACCATATATTTT.

This sequence joins TRBV21-1 and TRBJ1-5; the table's TRBD1 call for D was not verified on the DNA. TRBV21-1 is classified as a pseudogene. CDR3 length equals 16 residues. The chain's CDR3 is CASSKEGVRDNQPQHF. In nucleotides, the CDR3 is TGTGCCAGCAGCAAAGAAGGGGTAAGGGACAATCAGCCCCAGCATTTT.

The chain is built from TRBV27 and TRBJ2-5; D is unclear. Germline V gene sequence: CDR1 MNHEY, CDR2 SMNVEV (reference sequence). V was trimmed by 4 bases and J by 5 bases, leaving 14 bases between them. The CDR3 loop spans 14 amino acids. The CDR3 is CASSSIALGETQYF. Written as DNA, the CDR3 is TGTGCCAGCAGTTCCATTGCCCTCGGGGAGACCCAGTACTTC.

The gene calls are TRBV6-5 and TRBJ1-1, with 7 nucleotides matching TRBD1. CDR1 and CDR2 (germline): MNHEY, SVGAGI. The CDR3 contains 15 residues. Losses at the gene ends were 8 bases for V and 0 bases for J; bases not matched to a gene: 9. The CDR3 coding sequence is TGTGCCAGCGTTGTAGGGACAGTAATGAACACTGAAGCTTTCTTT. Protein product: CASVVGTVMNTEAFF.

The chain recombines TRBV7-9 with TRBJ1-4; 8 bases fit TRBD1. Germline loops: CDR1 SEHNR, CDR2 FQNEAQ (reference sequence). CDR3 length: 14 amino acids. V was clipped by 9 bases and J by 5 bases; unmatched bases: 8. The CDR3 sequence is CASSGGVPNEKLFF. As DNA, the CDR3 is TGTGCCAGTTCAGGGGGCGTGCCCAATGAAAAACTGTTTTTT.

The rearrangement uses TRBV7-8 and TRBJ1-1, with a weak D call TRBD1 (5 bases). The CDR3 length is 15 residues. The V and J ends lost 5 bases and 4 bases respectively, with 17 bases between them. CDR1 is SGHVS, CDR2 FQNEAQ, per germline. The CDR3, as DNA: TGTGCCAGCAGCCCCTCCAGGGCCAAGACCACTGAAGCTTTCTTT. Residues: CASSPSRAKTTEAFF.

Concerning this clone itself: The same CDR3 can be traced to other DNA sequences in this sample. This chain links TRBV5-1 with TRBJ1-1; D ambiguous. Germline CDR1 SGHRS, CDR2 YFSETQ. V lost 0 bases, J lost 2 bases, and 8 bases lay in between. This CDR3 comprises 14 residues. CDR3 sequence: CASSLGAANTEAFF. CDR3 in DNA: TGCGCCAGCAGCTTGGGGGCAGCTAACACTGAAGCTTTCTTT.

This chain connects TRBV9 to TRBJ2-2, with a weak D call TRBD1 (5 bases). CDR3 length equals 15 residues. V was clipped by 10 bases and J by 4 bases, with 20 bases between them. Germline V gene lookup returns CDR1 SGDLS and CDR2 YYNGEE. Here the CDR3 DNA reads TGTGCCCCGAATGGGGCAGTCCATACCACCGGGGAGCTGTTTTTT. The encoded protein is CAPNGAVHTTGELFF.

This sequence joins TRBV5-1 and TRBJ2-1; the D gene is possibly TRBD1 (6 bases). There are 15 residues in the CDR3. The germline gives CDR1 SGHRS, CDR2 YFSETQ. The V gene lost 4 bases and the J gene lost 3 bases, with 14 bases spanning the gap. The CDR3 region is CASSTDRVNYNEQFF. The CDR3 coding sequence is TGCGCCAGCAGCACGGACAGAGTAAACTACAATGAGCAGTTCTTC.

The chain links TRBV5-1 to TRBJ2-1, with 7 nucleotides matching TRBD2. J gave up 3 bases and V 0 bases, and 3 bases lay outside the gene matches. Germline V lookup: CDR1 SGHRS, CDR2 YFSETQ. The CDR3 runs 15 residues. In DNA, the CDR3 is TGCGCCAGCAGCTTGGATGCTAGCGGCTACAATGAGCAGTTCTTC. Translated: CASSLDASGYNEQFF.

The chain recombines TRBV3-1 (or the pseudogene TRBV3-2) with TRBJ1-6; perhaps TRBD1 as D (5 bases). The germline V gene has CDR1 LGHDT and CDR2 YNNKEL (reference sequence). The CDR3 consists of 17 residues. V lost 4 bases to trimming and J lost 6 bases, with 19 bases between them. The DNA of the CDR3 is TGTGCCAGCAGCCCTGGGAGGGCGAGGGGAGGTAATTCACCCCTCCACTTT. It yields the protein CASSPGRARGGNSPLHF.

The rearrangement uses TRBV9 and TRBJ1-2; 7 positions match TRBD1. V was clipped by 3 bases and J by 6 bases; unmatched bases: 5. The CDR3 sequence is 13 residues long. Per the germline V gene, CDR1 is SGDLS and CDR2 is YYNGEE. DNA of the CDR3: TGTGCCAGCAGCGCCGACAGGGATAATGGCTACACCTTC. Amino acids: CASSADRDNGYTF.

The chain employs TRBV29-1 and TRBJ2-7, with D perhaps matching TRBD1 or TRBD2 (5 bases each). The CDR3 runs to 12 residues. V shed 6 bases and J shed 2 bases, with 11 bases lying between them. CDR1 SQVTM and CDR2 ANQGSEA come from the germline V gene. The CDR3 sequence is CSVRDGAYEQYF. DNA of the CDR3: TGCAGCGTCCGGGACGGGGCCTACGAGCAGTACTTC.

CDR3 sequence (DNA): TGCGCCAGCAGGAGGACAGGGGAAGAGACCCAGTACTTC. Translated, it gives CASRRTGEETQYF. V gene TRBV5-1 combines with J gene TRBJ2-5, with 9 bases that match TRBD1. CDR3 length equals 13 residues. CDR1 is SGHRS, CDR2 YFSETQ, per germline. V dropped 5 bases and J dropped 3; count of bases not matched to a gene: 2.

CDR3 sequence: CASSEGGSIYGYTF. CDR3 sequence (DNA): TGTGCCAGCAGTGAAGGCGGGAGTATCTATGGCTACACCTTC. V usage is TRBV6-1 and J usage is TRBJ1-2; D call uncertain. The V gene's germline CDR1 is MNHNS and CDR2 SASEGT. The CDR3 has 14 residues. The V end lost 1 base, the J end lost 4 bases, and 10 bases lay between the germline ends.

The chain carries TRBV28 and TRBJ1-1, with 7 bases that match TRBD1. V lost 1 base, J lost 2 bases, and 10 bases stayed unmatched. CDR3 length: 17 residues. Germline V lookup: CDR1 MDHEN, CDR2 SYDVKM. In DNA, the CDR3 is TGTGCCAGCAGTTTATATAAGGGGGCAGGGGATAACACTGAAGCTTTCTTT. This sequence encodes CASSLYKGAGDNTEAFF. The variable domain in full, with the rest retrieved from reference TRBV28 and TRBJ1-1, is DVKVTQSSRYLVKRTGEKVFLECVQDMDHENMFWYRQDPGLGLRLIYFSYDVKMKEKGDIPEGYSVSREKKERFSLILESASTNQTSMYLCASSLYKGAGDNTEAFFGQGTRLTVV.

The chain uses TRBV18 and TRBJ2-3; 9 bases map to TRBD2. V lost 3 bases and J lost 0; bases outside the gene matches: 10. Germline V gene sequence: CDR1 KGHSH, CDR2 LQKENI. The CDR3 length is 18 residues. The CDR3 nucleotides are TGTGCCAGCTCACCGGGTAGCGGGGGACCTTCTAGCACAGATACGCAGTATTTT. This encodes CASSPGSGGPSSTDTQYF. Together with reference TRBV18 and TRBJ2-3, the CDR3 gives the full variable domain: NAGVMQNPRHLVRRRGQEARLRCSPMKGHSHVYWYRQLPEEGLKFMVYLQKENIIDESGMPKERFSAEFPKEGPSILRIQQVVRGDSAAYFCASSPGSGGPSSTDTQYFGPGTRLTVL.

The chain has TRBV18 and TRBJ2-7, with a weak D call TRBD2 (5 bases). Per the germline V gene, CDR1 is KGHSH and CDR2 is LQKENI. The CDR3 is made up of 13 amino acids. Trimming took off 5 bases at V and 4 bases at J, with 12 bases between the two ends. The CDR3 spells CASSTSSGYEQYF. The CDR3 DNA reads TGTGCCAGCTCAACCTCCTCGGGGTACGAGCAGTACTTC. Variable domain in full (rest from reference TRBV18 and TRBJ2-7): NAGVMQNPRHLVRRRGQEARLRCSPMKGHSHVYWYRQLPEEGLKFMVYLQKENIIDESGMPKERFSAEFPKEGPSILRIQQVVRGDSAAYFCASSTSSGYEQYFGPGTRLTVT.

The V gene is TRBV6-5, the J gene TRBJ1-1; 7 nucleotides align to TRBD1. The germline V gene has CDR1 MNHEY and CDR2 SVGAGI. The CDR3 is made up of 13 amino acids. V gave up 6 bases and J gave up 5 bases; unmatched junction bases: 6. CDR3 DNA: TGTGCCAGCAGACCAGGGGGACCAACTGAAGCTTTCTTT. It specifies CASRPGGPTEAFF.

V and J are TRBV10-3 and TRBJ2-5; 8 bases are shared with TRBD1. V was clipped by 11 bases and J by 5 bases; unmatched bases: 7. The germline gives CDR1 ENHRY, CDR2 SYGVKD. CDR3 length: 12 amino acids. The CDR3 region is CASQGAGETQYF. CDR3 nucleotides: TGTGCCTCCCAGGGGGCCGGGGAGACCCAGTACTTC.